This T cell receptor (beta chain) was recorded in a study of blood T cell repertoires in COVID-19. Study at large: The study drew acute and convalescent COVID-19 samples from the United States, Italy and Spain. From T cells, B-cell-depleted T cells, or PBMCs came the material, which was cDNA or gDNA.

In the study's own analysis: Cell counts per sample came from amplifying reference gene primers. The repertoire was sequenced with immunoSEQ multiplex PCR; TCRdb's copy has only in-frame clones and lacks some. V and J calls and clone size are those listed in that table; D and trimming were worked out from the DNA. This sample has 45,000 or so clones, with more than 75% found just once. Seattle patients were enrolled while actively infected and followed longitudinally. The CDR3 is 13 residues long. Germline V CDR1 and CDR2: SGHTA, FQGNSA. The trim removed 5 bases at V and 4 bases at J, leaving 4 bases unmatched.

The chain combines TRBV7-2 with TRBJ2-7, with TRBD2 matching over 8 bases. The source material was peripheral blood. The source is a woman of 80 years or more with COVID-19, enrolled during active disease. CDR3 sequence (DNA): TGTGCCAGCAGCACGGGGGGGTTATACGAGCAGTACTTC. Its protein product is CASSTGGLYEQYF.